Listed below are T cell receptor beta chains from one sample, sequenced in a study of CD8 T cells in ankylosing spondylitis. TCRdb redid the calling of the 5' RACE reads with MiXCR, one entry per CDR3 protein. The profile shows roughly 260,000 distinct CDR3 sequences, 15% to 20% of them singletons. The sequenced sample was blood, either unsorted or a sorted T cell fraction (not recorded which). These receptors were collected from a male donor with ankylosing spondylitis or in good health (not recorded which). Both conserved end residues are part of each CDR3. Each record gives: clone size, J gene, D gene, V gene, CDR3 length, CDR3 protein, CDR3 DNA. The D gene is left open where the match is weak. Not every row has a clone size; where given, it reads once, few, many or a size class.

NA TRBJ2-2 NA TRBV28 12 CASSLPPGELFF TGTGCCAGCAGTTTACCCCCCGGGGAGCTGTTTTTT
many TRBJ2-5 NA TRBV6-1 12 CASSGHEETQYF TGTGCCAGCAGTGGGCACGAGGAGACCCAGTACTTC
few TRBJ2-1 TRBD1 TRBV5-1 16 CASSLDGQGVGHEQFF TGCGCCAGCAGCTTAGACGGACAGGGGGTTGGGCATGAGCAGTTCTTC
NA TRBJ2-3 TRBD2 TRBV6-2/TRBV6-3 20 CASSYSVSGRGGLGTDTQYF TGTGCCAGCAGTTACTCGGTTAGCGGGAGAGGGGGCTTGGGCACAGATACGCAGTATTTT
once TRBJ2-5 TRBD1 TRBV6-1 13 CASNRDRGETQYF TGTGCCAGCAACCGAGACAGGGGCGAGACCCAGTACTTC
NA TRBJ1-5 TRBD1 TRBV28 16 CASRTVGQGLNQPQHF TGTGCCAGCAGAACAGTGGGACAGGGCTTAAATCAGCCCCAGCATTTT
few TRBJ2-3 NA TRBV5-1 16 CASSSQGSDSTDTQYF TGCGCCAGCAGCTCCCAGGGTAGCGATAGCACAGATACGCAGTATTTT
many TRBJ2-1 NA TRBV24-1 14 CATSDLDSNNEQFF TGTGCCACCAGTGATTTAGACTCGAACAATGAGCAGTTCTTC
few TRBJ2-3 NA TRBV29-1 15 CSVSRRQEPPDTQYF TGCAGCGTTTCTCGGAGACAGGAACCTCCAGATACGCAGTATTTT
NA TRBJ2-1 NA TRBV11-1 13 CASSPGSTGEQFF TGTGCCAGCAGCCCGGGGTCCACGGGTGAGCAGTTCTTC
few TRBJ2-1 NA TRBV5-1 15 CASSLASVGRSEQFF TGCGCCAGCAGCTTGGCCTCCGTCGGGAGAAGTGAGCAGTTCTTC
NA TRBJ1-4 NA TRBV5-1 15 CASRSVGGKGEKLFF TGCGCCAGCAGATCGGTCGGGGGGAAGGGTGAAAAACTGTTTTTT
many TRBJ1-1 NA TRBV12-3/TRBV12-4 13 CASSPFLNTEAFF TGTGCCAGCAGTCCCTTTTTGAACACTGAAGCTTTCTTT
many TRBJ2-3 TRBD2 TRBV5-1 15 CASSLAGRSTDTQYF TGTGCCAGCAGCTTAGCGGGCCGAAGCACAGATACGCAGTATTTT
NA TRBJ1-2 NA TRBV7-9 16 CASSFPMGRGAMGYTF TGTGCCAGCAGCTTCCCCATGGGACGAGGAGCGATGGGCTACACCTTC
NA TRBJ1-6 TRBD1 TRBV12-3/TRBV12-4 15 CASSAQGASGSPLHF TGTGCCAGCAGTGCCCAGGGGGCTAGTGGTTCACCCCTCCACTTT
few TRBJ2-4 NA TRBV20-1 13 CSARGQFKNIQYF TGCAGTGCTAGAGGACAGTTCAAAAACATTCAGTACTTC
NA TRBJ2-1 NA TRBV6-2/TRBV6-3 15 CASSERQGSYNEQFF TGTGCCAGCAGCGAACGGCAGGGTTCCTACAATGAGCAGTTCTTC
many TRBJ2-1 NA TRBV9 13 CASSATRHPVLFF TGTGCCAGCAGCGCGACTAGGCATCCAGTTTTGTTCTTC
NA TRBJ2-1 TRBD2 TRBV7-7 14 CASSLGLDPSEQFF TGTGCTAGCAGCTTAGGACTAGACCCGAGTGAGCAGTTCTTC
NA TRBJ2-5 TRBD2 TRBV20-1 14 CSARLGGRRETQYF TGCAGTGCTAGACTGGGGGGGAGGCGAGAGACCCAGTACTTC
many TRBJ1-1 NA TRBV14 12 CASSPENTEAFF TGTGCCAGCAGCCCAGAGAACACTGAAGCTTTCTTT
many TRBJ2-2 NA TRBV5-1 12 CASSLQSGELFF TGCGCCAGCAGCTTGCAGTCCGGGGAGCTGTTTTTT
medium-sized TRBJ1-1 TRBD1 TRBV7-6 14 CASSPTGTGGRAFF TGTGCCAGCAGCCCGACCGGGACAGGGGGACGGGCTTTCTTT
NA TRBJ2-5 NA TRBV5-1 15 CASSLGSSPQETQYF TGCGCCAGCAGCTTGGGGTCATCACCTCAAGAGACCCAGTACTTC
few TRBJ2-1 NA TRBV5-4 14 CASSLGLGQDEQFF TGTGCCAGCAGCTTGGGACTGGGTCAGGATGAGCAGTTCTTC
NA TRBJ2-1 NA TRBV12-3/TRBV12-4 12 CASTPDPNEQFF TGTGCCAGCACCCCTGACCCCAATGAGCAGTTCTTC
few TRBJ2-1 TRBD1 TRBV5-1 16 CASSYSGTGPYNEQFF TGCGCCAGCAGCTATTCCGGGACAGGGCCCTACAATGAGCAGTTCTTC
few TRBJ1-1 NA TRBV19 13 CASSQDGGSEAFF TGTGCCAGTAGTCAAGATGGGGGAAGTGAAGCTTTCTTT
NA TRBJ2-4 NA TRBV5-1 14 CASSLAGLQDIQYF TGCGCCAGCAGCTTGGCAGGGCTCCAGGACATTCAGTACTTC
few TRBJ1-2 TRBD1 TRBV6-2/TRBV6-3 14 CASSPIRQGSDYTF TGTGCCAGCAGTCCGATCCGACAGGGGAGCGACTACACCTTC
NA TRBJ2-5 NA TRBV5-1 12 CASDGGGETQYF TGCGCCAGCGACGGAGGGGGAGAGACCCAGTACTTC
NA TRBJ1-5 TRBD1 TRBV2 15 CASSRDRAGVQPQHF TGTGCCAGCAGCCGAGACAGGGCCGGTGTTCAGCCCCAGCATTTT
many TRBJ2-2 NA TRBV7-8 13 CASSSTGTGELFF TGTGCCAGCAGTTCAACAGGGACCGGGGAGCTGTTTTTT
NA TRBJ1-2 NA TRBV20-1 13 CSATGTPNYGYTF TGCAGTGCTACAGGGACACCTAACTATGGCTACACCTTC
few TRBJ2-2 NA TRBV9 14 CASGGRPGDGELFF TGTGCCAGCGGGGGGCGGCCAGGGGACGGGGAGCTGTTTTTT
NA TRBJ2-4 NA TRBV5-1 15 CASSLERTAKNIQYF TGCGCCAGCAGCTTGGAACGGACAGCCAAAAACATTCAGTACTTC
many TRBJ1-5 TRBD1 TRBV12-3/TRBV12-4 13 CASSKHRGQPQHF TGTGCCAGCAGTAAGCACAGGGGTCAGCCCCAGCATTTT
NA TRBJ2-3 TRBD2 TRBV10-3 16 CAISGPLAGSANTQYF TGTGCCATCAGTGGCCCTCTAGCGGGGTCTGCAAATACGCAGTATTTT
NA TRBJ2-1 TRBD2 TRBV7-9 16 CASSSQYRREHREQFF TGTGCCAGCAGCTCCCAATACAGGCGGGAGCATCGGGAGCAGTTCTTC
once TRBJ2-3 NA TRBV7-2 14 CASSLAPPGDTQYF TGTGCCAGCAGCTTAGCCCCCCCCGGGGATACGCAGTATTTT
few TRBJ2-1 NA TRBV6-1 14 CATSGGISYNEQFF TGTGCCACTTCTGGAGGGATCTCCTACAATGAGCAGTTCTTC